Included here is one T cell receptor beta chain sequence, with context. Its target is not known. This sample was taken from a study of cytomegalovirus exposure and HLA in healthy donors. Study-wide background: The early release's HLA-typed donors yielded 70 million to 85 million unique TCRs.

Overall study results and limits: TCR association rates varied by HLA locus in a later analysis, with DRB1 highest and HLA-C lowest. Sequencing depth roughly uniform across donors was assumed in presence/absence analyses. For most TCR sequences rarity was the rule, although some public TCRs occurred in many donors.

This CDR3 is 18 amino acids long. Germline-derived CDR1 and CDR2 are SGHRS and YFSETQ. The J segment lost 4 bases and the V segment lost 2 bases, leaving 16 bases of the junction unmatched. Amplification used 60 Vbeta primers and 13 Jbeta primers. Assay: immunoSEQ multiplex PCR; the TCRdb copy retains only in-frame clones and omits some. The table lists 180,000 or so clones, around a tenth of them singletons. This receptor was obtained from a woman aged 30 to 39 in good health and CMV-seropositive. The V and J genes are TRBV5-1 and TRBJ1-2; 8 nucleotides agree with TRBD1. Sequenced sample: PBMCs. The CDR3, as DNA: TGCGCCAGCAGCTTAGGCTCCTTAGGACAGGGTACTTTCTATGGCTACACCTTC. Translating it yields CASSLGSLGQGTFYGYTF. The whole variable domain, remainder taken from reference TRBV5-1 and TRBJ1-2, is KAGVTQTPRYLIKTRGQQVTLSCSPISGHRSVSWYQQTPGQGLQFLFEYFSETQRNKGNFPGRFSGRQFSNSRSEMNVSTLELGDSALYLCASSLGSLGQGTFYGYTFGSGTRLTVV.